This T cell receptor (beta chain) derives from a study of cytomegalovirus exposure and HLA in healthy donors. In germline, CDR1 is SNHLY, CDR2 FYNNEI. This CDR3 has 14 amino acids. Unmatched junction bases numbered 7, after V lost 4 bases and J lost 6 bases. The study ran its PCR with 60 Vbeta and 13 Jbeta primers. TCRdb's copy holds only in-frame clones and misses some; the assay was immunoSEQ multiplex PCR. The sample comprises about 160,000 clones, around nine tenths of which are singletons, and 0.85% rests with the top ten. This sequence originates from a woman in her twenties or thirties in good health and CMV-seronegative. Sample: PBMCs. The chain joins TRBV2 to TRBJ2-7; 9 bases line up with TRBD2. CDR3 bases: TGTGCCAGCAGTGCTTTAGCGGGAGTGGGCGAGCAGTACTTC. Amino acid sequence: CASSALAGVGEQYF.